Sequencing of this T cell receptor beta chain was carried out in a study of Ad26.COV2.S vaccination and SARS-CoV-2 variants. On this clone: The antigen remains unidentified.

The assay was immunoSEQ multiplex PCR, and TCRdb's table has in-frame clones only and misses some. The sample has around 300,000 clones; 88% are singletons. Study-wide findings and caveats: Those who received vaccine or placebo ended up with similar non-spike TCR breadth.

Treatment noted: some 20 received Ad26.COV2.S at low or high dose, single or two shots; five or six received placebo; per-sample allocation not given. All samples were drawn on day 63, counting from the first vaccine or placebo injection. The length of the CDR3 is 14 residues. The V gene lost 2 bases and the J gene lost 5 bases, with 13 bases spanning the gap. In germline, CDR1 is SGHKS, CDR2 YYEKEE (reference sequence). V usage is TRBV5-5 and J usage is TRBJ1-2; the D gene is possibly TRBD1 (6 bases). The receptor comes from a person between 18 and 59 years old who received the Ad26.COV2.S COVID-19 vaccine or a placebo. This specimen consisted of peripheral blood, obtained in a trial of Ad26.COV2.S vaccine versus placebo. CDR3 amino acids: CASSFGGAQYGYTF. The DNA of the CDR3 is TGTGCCAGCAGCTTCGGGGGGGCGCAGTATGGCTACACCTTC.